The rows below give T cell receptor beta chains drawn from one sample of a study of CD8 T cells in Susac syndrome. TCRdb used MiXCR to reprocess the immunoSEQ multiplex PCR reads, holding one entry per CDR3 protein. In the table there are a few hundred thousand distinct CDR3 sequences, around 83% of which are singletons. The sequencing sample was made of CD8+ T cells from PBMCs. These receptors were taken from a human donor with multiple sclerosis. Both conserved end residues are trimmed from each CDR3.

v_call	j_call	cdr3_aa
TRBV28	TRBJ2-2	ASSRLAGDNTGELF
TRBV6-1	TRBJ2-7	ASIKQGSSYEQY
TRBV11-2	TRBJ2-5	ASSTHRRYRSETQY
TRBV5-4	TRBJ1-3	ASSLLSGNTIY
TRBV9	TRBJ2-1	ASSVVVQGANNEQF
TRBV7-9	TRBJ1-1	ASSSRLRTGAEAF
TRBV3-1	TRBJ2-1	ASSQESQYNEQF
TRBV29-1	TRBJ1-4	SVEDRDLNEKLF
TRBV10-3	TRBJ2-7	ATDASGEPGQY
TRBV30	TRBJ2-1	AWSLGAGDNEQF
TRBV5-6	TRBJ1-1	ASGGLAEAF
TRBV7-8	TRBJ1-1	ASSLPKWTGGNGGDTEAF